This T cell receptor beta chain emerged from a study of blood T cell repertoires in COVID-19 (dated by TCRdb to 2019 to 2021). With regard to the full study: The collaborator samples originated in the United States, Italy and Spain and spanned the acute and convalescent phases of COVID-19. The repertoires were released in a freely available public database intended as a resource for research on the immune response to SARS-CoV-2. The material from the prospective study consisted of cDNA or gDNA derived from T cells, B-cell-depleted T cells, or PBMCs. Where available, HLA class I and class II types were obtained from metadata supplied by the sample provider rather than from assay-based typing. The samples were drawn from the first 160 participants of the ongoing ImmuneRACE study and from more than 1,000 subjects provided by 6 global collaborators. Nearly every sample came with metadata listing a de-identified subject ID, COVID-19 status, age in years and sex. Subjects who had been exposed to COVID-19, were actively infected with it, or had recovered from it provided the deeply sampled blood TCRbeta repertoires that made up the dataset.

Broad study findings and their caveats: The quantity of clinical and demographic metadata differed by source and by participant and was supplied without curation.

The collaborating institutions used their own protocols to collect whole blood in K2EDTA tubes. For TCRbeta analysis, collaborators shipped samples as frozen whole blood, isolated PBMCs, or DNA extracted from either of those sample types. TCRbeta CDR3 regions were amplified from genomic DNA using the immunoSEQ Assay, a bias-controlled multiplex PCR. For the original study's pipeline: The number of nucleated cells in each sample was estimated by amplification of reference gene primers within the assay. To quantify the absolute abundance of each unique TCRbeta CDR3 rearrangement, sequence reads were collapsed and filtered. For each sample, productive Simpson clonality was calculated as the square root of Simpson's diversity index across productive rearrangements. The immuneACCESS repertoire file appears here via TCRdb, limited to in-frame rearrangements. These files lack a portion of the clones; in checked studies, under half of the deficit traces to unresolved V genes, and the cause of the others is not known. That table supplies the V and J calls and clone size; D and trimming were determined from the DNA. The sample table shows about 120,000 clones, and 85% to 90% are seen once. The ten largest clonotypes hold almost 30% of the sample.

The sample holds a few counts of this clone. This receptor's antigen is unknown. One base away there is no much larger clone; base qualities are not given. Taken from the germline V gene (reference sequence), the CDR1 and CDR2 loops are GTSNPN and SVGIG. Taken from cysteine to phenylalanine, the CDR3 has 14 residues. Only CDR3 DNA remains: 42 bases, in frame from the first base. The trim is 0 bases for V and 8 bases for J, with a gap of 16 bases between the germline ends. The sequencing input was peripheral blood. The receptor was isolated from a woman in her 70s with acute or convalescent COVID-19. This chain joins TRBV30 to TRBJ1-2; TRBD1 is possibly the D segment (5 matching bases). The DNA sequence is TGTGCCTGGAGTGTCTTTAGGACAAACGAGGGCTACACCTTC. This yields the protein CAWSVFRTNEGYTF.